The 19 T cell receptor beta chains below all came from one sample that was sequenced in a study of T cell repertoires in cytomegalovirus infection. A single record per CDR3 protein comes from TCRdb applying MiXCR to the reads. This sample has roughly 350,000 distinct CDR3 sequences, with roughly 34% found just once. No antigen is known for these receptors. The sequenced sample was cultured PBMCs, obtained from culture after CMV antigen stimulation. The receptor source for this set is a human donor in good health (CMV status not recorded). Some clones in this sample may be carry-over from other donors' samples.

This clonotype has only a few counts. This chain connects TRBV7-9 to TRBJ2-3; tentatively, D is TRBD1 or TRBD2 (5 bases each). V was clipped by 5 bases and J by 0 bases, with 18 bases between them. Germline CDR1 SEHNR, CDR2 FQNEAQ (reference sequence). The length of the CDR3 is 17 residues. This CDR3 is CASSPRDRRTSTDTQYF. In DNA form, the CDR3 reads TGTGCCAGCAGCCCCCGGGACCGACGTACTAGCACAGATACGCAGTATTTT.

CDR3 region: CSAPGQSQETQYF. The CDR3 DNA is TGCAGTGCGCCGGGACAGTCCCAAGAGACCCAGTACTTC. The V gene is TRBV20-1, the J gene TRBJ2-5; TRBD1 matches 7 bases. This CDR3 contains 13 residues. V dropped 6 bases and J dropped 1; count of bases not matched to a gene: 5. Germline CDR1 and CDR2: DFQATT and SNEGSKA (reference sequence).

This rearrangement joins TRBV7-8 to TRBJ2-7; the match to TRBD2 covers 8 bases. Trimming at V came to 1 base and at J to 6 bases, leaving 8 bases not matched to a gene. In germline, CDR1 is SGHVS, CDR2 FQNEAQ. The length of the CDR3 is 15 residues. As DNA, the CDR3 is TGTGCCAGCAGCTTAGGTTCTAGCGGGTTCGCCGAGCAGTACGTC. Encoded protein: CASSLGSSGFAEQYV.

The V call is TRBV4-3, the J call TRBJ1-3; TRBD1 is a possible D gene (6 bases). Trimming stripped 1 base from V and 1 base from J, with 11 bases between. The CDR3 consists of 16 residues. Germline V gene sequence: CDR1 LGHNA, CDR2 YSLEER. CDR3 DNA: TGCGCCAGCAGCCAAGTTCCACAGGGTTCTGGAAACACCATATATTTT. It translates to CASSQVPQGSGNTIYF.

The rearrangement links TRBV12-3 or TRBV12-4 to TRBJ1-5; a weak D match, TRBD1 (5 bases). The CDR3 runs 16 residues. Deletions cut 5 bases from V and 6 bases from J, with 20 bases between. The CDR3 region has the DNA TGTGCCAGCAGTCTGCGCGGGCAGGGAGAAAGTCAGCCCCAGCATTTT. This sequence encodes CASSLRGQGESQPQHF.

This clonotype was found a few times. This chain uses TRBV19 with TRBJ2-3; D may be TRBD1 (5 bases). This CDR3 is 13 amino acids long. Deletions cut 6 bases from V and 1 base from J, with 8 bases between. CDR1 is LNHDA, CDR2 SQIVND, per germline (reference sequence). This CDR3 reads CASRSQGTDTQYF. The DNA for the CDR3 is TGTGCCAGTAGATCACAGGGCACAGATACGCAGTATTTT.

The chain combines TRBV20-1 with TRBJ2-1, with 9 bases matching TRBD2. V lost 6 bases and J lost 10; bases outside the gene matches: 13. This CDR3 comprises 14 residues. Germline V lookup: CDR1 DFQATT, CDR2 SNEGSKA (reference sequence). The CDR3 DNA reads TGCAGTGCCGCTCGGACTAGCGACGGGAGAGAGCAGTTCTTC. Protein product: CSAARTSDGREQFF.

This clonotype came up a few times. The CDR3 spells CASSYTYSGANVLTF. CDR3 nucleotide sequence: TGTGCCAGCAGCTACACATACTCTGGGGCCAACGTCCTGACTTTC. The chain couples TRBV11-1 to TRBJ2-6; D not certain. The CDR3 extends over 15 amino acids. Trimming took 4 bases from V and 0 from J, leaving 7 bases between them. The germline V gene has CDR1 SGHAT and CDR2 FQDESV (reference sequence).

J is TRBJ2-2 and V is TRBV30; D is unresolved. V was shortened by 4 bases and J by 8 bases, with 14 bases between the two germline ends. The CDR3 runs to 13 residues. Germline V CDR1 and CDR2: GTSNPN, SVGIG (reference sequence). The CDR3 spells CAWTPVPSGELFF. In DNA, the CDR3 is TGTGCCTGGACCCCTGTCCCGAGTGGGGAGCTGTTTTTT.

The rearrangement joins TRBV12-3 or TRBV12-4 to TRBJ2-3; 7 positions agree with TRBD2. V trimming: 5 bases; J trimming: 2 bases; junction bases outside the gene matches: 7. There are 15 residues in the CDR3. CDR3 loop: CASSEPAGTTDTQYF. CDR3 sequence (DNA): TGTGCCAGCAGTGAACCAGCGGGAACCACAGATACGCAGTATTTT.

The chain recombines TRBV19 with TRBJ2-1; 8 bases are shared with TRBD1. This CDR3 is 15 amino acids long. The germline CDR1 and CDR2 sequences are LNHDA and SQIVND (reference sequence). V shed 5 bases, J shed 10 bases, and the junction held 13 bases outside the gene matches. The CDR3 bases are TGTGCCAGTAGTTCCCTATCGGGCAGGGGGCGAGAGCAGTTCTTC. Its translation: CASSSLSGRGREQFF. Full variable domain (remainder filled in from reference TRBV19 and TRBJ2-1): DGGITQSPKYLFRKEGQNVTLSCEQNLNHDAMYWYRQDPGQGLRLIYYSQIVNDFQKGDIAEGYSVSREKKESFPLTVTSAQKNPTAFYLCASSSLSGRGREQFFGPGTRLTVL.

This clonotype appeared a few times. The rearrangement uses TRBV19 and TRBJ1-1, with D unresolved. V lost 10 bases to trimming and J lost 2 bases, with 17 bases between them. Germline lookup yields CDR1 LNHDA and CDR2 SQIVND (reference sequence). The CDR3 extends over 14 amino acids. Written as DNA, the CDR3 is TGTGCCACCGCCGGCCCATTTTTAAACACTGAAGCTTTCTTT. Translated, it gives CATAGPFLNTEAFF. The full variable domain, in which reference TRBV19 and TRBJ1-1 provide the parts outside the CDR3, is DGGITQSPKYLFRKEGQNVTLSCEQNLNHDAMYWYRQDPGQGLRLIYYSQIVNDFQKGDIAEGYSVSREKKESFPLTVTSAQKNPTAFYLCATAGPFLNTEAFFGQGTRLTVV.

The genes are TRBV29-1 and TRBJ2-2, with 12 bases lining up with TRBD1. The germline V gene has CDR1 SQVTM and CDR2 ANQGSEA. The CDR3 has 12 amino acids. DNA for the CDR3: TGCATGGGACAGGGGGCCCCCGGGGAGCTGTTTTTT. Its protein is CMGQGAPGELFF.

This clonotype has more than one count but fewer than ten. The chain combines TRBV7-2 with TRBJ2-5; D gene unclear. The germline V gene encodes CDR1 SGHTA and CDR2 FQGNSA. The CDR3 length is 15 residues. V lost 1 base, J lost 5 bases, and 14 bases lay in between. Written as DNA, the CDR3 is TGTGCCAGCAGCTTAGAGGCAGCCTCCAGGGAGACCCAGTACTTC. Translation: CASSLEAASRETQYF.

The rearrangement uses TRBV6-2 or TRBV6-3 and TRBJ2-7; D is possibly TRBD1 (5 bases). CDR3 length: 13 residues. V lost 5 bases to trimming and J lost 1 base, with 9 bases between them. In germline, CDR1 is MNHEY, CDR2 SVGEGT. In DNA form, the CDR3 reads TGTGCCAGCAGTCGGACATCTTCCTACGAGCAGTACGTC. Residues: CASSRTSSYEQYV.

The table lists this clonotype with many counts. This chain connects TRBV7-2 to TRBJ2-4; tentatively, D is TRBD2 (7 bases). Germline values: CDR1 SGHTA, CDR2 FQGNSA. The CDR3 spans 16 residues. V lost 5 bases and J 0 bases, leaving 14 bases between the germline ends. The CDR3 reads CASSHGGGGAKNIQYF. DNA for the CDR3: TGTGCCAGCAGCCATGGGGGCGGGGGAGCCAAAAACATTCAGTACTTC.

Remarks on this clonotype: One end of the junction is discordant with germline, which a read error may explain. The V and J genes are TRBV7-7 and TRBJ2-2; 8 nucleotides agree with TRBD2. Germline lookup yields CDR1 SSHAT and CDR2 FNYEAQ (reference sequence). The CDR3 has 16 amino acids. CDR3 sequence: CASSLALAGQIGELFF. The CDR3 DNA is TGTGCTAGCAGCTTAGCCCTAGCGGGCCAAATCGGGGAGCTGTTTTTT.

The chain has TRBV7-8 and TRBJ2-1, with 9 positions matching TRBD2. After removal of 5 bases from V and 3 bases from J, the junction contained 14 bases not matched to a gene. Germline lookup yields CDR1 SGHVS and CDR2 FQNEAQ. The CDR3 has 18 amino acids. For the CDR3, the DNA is TGTGCCAGCAGCCCCCGGACACGCGGACTAGCGAACTACAATGAGCAGTTCTTC. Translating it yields CASSPRTRGLANYNEQFF.

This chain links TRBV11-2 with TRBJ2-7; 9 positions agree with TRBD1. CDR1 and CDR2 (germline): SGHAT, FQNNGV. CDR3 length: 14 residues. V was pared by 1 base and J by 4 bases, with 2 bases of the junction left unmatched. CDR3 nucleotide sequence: TGTGCCAGCAGCTTAGGGACAGGGGAATACGAGCAGTACGTC. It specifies CASSLGTGEYEQYV.